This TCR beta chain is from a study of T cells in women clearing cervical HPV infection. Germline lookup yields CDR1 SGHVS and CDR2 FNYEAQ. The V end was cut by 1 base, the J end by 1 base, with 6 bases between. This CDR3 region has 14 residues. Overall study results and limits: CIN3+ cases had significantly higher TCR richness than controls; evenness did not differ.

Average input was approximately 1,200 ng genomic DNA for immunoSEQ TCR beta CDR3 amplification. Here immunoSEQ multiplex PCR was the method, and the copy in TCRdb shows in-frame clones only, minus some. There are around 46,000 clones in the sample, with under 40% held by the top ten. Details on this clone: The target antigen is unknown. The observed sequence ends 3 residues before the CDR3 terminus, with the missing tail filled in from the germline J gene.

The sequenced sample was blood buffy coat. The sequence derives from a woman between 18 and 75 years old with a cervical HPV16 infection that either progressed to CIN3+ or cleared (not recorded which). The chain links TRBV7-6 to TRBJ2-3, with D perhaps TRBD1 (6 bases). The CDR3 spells CASSLGGRTDTQYF. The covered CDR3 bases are TGTGCCAGCAGCTTAGGGGGGCGCACAGATACG.